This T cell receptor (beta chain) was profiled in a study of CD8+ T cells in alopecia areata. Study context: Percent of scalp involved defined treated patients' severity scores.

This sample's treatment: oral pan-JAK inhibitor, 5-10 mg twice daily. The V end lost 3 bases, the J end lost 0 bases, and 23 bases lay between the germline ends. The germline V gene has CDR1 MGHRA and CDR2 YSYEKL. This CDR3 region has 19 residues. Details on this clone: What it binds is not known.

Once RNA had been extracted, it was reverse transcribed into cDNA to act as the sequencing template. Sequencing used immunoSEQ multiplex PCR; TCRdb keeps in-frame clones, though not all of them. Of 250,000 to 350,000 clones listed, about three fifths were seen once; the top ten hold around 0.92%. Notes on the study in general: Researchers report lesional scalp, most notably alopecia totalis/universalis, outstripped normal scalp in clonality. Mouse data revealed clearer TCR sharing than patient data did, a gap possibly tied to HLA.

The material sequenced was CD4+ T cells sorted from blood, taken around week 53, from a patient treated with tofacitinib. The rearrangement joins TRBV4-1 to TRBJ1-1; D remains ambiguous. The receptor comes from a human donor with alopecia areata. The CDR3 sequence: CASSHPIGYSLTMNTEAFF. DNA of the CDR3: TGCGCCAGCAGCCACCCTATCGGGTACAGCCTGACCATGAACACTGAAGCTTTCTTT.